This T cell receptor beta chain was captured in a study of cytomegalovirus exposure and HLA in healthy donors (dated by TCRdb to the late 2010s). As for the study more broadly: According to a later analysis, the 110 or so validation repertoires were produced on the same platform as the 666 repertoires of the first cohort. The aim of the study was to test whether cataloging public T cell receptors could identify signatures of past pathogen exposure. Besides the first cohort of some 670 subjects, a separate validation cohort made up of 120 different subjects was used. To predict cytomegalovirus infection status, the study brought together high-throughput TCR immunosequencing, statistical association of individual TCRs with disease status, and machine learning. On the study overall, not on this receptor specifically: The authors suggested that the approach could potentially be extended to other disease states and immunological phenotypes. Most TCR sequences were observed very rarely across donors, whereas some public TCRs were present in many individuals. In vitro tests confirmed that a few of the cytomegalovirus-associated TCR beta chains recognize cytomegalovirus antigens. The study gave a list of 150 to 200 TCR beta chains associated with cytomegalovirus. All 130 or so repertoires were used to score co-occurrence in the validation cohort in a later analysis, because that analysis had no HLA typing for the cohort. A later analysis found that TCRs clustered in the first cohort also tended to co-occur in the 120 or so validation repertoires, with 94% of cluster scores above 0. In both the original and validation cohorts, the classifier was reported to diagnose cytomegalovirus status with high specificity and sensitivity.

A note on this clone: This receptor's antigen is unknown. Per-nucleotide qualities are absent, and no much larger clonotype sits a single base away.

The library relied on the immunoSEQ multiplex PCR assay. The authors' pipeline ran thus. A statistical classification framework was built to diagnose cytomegalovirus status from the catalog of TCR beta chain sequences. TCRdb holds this immuneACCESS table with in-frame rearrangements only. Some clones are missing; in checked studies, unresolved V genes explain under half, and the rest has no known cause. That table is the source of V, J and clone size, and D and trimming were worked out from the DNA. For this sample the table gives 150,000 to 250,000 clones, of which approximately 78% were detected only once. The ten largest account for about 1.2% of the sample. The donors were included in the validation cohort of approximately 120 subjects, a group kept apart from the roughly 730-subject first cohort. Sequencing was performed on PBMCs. The TCR comes from a woman younger than 45 in good health and CMV-seronegative.

The nucleotide sequence reads TGTGCCAGCAGTGAATATGACAGCACCATATATTTT. This codes for CASSEYDSTIYF. The V gene is TRBV25-1 and the J gene is TRBJ1-3; the D region possibly corresponds to TRBD1 (5 bases align). As encoded in the germline V gene, CDR1 is MGHDK while CDR2 is SYGVNS. From cysteine to phenylalanine, the CDR3 is 12 amino acids long. Only the CDR3 DNA stays, 36 bases, in frame from base 1. V and J are truncated by 0 bases and 9 bases respectively, leaving an intervening sequence of 6 bases.